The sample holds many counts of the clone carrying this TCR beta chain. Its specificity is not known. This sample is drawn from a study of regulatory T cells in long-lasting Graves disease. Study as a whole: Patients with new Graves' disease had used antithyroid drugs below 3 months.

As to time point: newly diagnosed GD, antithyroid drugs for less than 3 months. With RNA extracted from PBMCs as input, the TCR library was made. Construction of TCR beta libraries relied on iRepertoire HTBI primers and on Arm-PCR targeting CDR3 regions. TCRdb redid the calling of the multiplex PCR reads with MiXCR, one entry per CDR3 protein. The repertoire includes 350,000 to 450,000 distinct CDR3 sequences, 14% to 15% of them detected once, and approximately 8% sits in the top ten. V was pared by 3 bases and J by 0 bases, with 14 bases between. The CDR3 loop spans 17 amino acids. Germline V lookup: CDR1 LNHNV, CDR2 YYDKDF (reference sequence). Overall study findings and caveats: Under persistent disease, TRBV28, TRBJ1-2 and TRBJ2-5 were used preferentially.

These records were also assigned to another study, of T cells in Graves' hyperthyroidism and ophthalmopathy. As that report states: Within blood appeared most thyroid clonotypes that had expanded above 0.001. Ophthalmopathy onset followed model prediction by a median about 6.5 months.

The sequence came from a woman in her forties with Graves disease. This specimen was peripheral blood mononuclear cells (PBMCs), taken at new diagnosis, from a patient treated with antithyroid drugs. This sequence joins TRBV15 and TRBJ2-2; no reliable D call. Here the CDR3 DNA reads TGTGCCACCAGCAGTGGGCGGCTTGCGGCGAACACCGGGGAGCTGTTTTTT. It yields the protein CATSSGRLAANTGELFF. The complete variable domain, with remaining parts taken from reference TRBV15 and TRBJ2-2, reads DAMVIQNPRYQVTQFGKPVTLSCSQTLNHNVMYWYQQKSSQAPKLLFHYYDKDFNNEADTPDNFQSRRPNTSFCFLDIRSPGLGDTAMYLCATSSGRLAANTGELFFGEGSRLTVL.